In its sample, the clone carrying this TCR beta chain was seen many times. Its antigen is unknown. This CDR3 contains 14 residues. Trimming cost V 0 bases and J 3 bases, with 6 bases left between them. Germline V lookup: CDR1 MNHEY, CDR2 SVGAGI. RNA transcripts were the template for amplifying TCR beta CDR3 regions. The TCR CDR3 first-round RT-PCR relied on the HTBI primer set. TCRdb ran MiXCR on the multiplex PCR reads and lists one entry per CDR3 protein. The table has hundreds of thousands of distinct CDR3 sequences, 13% to 15% seen once. The sample comes from a study of T cells in Graves' hyperthyroidism and ophthalmopathy. Study at large: Peripheral blood was obtained at initial diagnosis, preceding any treatment. The study's findings and limits: Ophthalmopathy onset followed model prediction by a median approximately 5.9 months.

V and J are TRBV6-5 and TRBJ1-5; no definite D call. The TCR comes from a woman between 18 and 29 years old with Graves' hyperthyroidism. Sample: blood. CDR3 region: CASSYSGFNQPQHF. The CDR3 DNA reads as TGTGCCAGCAGTTACTCGGGATTCAATCAGCCCCAGCATTTT.